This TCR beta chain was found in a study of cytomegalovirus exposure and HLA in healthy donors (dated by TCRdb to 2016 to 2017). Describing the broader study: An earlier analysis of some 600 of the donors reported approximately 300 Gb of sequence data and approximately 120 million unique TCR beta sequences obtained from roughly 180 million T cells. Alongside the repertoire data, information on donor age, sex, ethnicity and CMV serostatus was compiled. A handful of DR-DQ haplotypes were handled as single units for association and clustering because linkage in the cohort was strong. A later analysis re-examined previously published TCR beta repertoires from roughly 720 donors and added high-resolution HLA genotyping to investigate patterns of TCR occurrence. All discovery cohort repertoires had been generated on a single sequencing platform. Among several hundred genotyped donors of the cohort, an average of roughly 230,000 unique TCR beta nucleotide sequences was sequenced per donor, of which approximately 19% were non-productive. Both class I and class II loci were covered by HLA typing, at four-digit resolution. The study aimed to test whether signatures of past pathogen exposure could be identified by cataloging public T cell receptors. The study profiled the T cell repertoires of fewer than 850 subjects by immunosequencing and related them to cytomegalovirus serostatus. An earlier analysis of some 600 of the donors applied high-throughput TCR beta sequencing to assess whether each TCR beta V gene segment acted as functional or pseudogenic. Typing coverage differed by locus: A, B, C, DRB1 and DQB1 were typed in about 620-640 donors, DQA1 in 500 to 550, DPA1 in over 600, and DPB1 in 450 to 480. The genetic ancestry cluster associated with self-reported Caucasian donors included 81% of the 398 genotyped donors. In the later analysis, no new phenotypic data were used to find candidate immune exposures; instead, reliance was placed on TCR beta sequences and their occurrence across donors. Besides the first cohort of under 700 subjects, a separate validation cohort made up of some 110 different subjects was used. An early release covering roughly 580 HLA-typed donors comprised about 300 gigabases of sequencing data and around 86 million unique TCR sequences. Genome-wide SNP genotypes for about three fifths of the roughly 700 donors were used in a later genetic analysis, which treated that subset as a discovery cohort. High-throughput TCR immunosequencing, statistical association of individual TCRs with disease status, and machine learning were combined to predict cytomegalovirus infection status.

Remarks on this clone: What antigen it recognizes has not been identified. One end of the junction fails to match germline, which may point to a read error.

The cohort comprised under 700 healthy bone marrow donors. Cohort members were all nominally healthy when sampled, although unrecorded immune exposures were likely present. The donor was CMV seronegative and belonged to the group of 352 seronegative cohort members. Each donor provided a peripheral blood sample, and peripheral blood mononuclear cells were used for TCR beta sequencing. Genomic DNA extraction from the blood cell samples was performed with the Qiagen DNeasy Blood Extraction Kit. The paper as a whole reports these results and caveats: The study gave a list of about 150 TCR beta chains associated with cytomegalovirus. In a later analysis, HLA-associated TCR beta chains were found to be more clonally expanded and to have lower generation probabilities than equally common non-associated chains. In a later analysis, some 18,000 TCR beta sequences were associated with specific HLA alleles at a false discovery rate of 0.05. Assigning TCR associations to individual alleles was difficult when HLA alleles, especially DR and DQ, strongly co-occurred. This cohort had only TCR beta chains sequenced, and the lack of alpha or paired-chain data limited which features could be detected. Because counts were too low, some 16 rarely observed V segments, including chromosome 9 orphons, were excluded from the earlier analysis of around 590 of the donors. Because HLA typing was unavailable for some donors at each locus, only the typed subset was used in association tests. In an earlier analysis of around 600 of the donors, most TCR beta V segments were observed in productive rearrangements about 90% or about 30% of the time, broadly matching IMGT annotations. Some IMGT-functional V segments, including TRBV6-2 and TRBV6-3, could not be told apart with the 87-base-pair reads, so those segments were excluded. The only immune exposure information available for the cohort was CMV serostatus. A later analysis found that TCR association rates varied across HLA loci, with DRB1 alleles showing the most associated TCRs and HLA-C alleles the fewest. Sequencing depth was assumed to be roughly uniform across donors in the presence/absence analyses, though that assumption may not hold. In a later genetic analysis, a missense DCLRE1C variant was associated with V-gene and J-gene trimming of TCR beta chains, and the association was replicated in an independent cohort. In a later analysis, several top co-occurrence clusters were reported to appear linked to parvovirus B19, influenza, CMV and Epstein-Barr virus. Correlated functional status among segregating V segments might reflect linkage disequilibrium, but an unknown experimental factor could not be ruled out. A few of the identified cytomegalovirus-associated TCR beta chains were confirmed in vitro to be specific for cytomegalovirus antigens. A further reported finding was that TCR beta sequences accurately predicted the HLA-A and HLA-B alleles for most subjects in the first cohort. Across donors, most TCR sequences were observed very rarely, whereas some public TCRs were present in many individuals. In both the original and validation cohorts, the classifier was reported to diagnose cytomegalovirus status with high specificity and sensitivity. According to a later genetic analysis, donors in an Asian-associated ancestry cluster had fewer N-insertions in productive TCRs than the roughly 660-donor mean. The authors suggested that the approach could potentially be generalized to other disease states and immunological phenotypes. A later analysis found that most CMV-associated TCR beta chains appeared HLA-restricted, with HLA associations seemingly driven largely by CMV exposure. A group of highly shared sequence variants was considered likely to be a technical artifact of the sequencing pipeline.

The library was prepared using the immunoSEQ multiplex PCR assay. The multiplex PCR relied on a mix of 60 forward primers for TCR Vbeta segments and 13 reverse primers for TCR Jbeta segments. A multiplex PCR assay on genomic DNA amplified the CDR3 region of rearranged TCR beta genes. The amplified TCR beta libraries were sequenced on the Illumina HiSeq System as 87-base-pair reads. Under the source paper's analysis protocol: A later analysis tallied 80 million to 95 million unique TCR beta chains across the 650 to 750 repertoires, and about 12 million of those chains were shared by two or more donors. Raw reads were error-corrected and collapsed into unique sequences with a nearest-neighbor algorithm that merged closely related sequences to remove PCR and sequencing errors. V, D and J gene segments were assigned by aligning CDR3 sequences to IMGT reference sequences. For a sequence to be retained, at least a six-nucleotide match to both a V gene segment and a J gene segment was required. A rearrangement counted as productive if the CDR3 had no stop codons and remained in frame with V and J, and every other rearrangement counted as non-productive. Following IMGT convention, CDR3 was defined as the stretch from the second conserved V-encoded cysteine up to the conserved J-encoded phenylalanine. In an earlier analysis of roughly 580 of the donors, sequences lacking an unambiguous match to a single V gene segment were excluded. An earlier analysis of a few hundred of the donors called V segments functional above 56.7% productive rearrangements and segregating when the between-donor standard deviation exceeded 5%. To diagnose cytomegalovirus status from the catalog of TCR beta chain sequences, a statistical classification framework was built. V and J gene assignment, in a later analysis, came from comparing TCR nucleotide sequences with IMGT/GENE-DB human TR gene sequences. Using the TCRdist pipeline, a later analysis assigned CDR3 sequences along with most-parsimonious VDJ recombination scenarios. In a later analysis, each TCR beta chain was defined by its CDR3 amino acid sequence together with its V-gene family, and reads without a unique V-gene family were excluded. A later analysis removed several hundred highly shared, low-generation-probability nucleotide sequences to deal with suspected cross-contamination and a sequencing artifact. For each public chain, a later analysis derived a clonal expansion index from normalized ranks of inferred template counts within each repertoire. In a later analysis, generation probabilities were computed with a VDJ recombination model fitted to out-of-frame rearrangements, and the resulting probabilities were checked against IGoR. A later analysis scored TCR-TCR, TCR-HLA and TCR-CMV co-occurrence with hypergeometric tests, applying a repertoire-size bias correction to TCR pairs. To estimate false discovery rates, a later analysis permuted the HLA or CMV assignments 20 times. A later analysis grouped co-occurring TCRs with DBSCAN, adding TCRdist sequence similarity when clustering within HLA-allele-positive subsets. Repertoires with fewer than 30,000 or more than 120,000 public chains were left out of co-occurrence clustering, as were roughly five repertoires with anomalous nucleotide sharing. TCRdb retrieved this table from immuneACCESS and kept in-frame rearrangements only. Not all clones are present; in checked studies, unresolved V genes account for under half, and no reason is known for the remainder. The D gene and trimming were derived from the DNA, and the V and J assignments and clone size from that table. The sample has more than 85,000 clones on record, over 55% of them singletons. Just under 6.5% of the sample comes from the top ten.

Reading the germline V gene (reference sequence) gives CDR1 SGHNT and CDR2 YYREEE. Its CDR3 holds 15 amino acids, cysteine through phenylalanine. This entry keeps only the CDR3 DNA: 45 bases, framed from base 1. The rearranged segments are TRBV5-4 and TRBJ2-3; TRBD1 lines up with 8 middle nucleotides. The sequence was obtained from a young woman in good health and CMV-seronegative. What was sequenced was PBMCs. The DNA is TGTGCCAGCACCTTGGACAGGGATGGTCTAGATACGCAGTATTTT. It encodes CASTLDRDGLDTQYF.